This TCR beta chain was sequenced for a study of beta chain features in type 1 diabetes (dated by TCRdb to the late 2010s). As for the study more broadly: Patients and healthy donors did not differ in mean age, gender distribution, total cell number or subset yield. A total of approximately 100 million sorted cells were examined across all samples, and the number of cells per subset was strongly correlated with RNA yield. In the study, TCRB repertoires of sorted circulating CD4+ T cell subsets from recently diagnosed type 1 diabetes patients were compared with those of matched healthy donors. Regulatory and stem cell-like memory subsets were obtained from only 8 patients and roughly 8 healthy donors, while naive and central memory subsets were obtained from all 30 or so donors. Results and caveats for the whole study, not just this receptor: Because cDNA was sequenced instead of genomic DNA, activated cells with high expression could be over-represented, although the groups did not differ in activation or CD3 levels. Shorter templates might be favored by PCR, yet because patient and control samples were amplified and corrected together, any such skew would affect both groups equally. A moderate but significant shortening of TCRB CDR3 length was observed in type 1 diabetes patients in all four CD4+ subsets. Only small numbers of individuals were included in the HLA sub-analyses, which left unresolved whether HLA type had any influence on TCRB rearrangement. The naive, central memory and regulatory TCRB repertoires appeared to resemble one another more closely among patients than among healthy donors. Patients with type 1 diabetes made fewer insertions and deleted more nucleotides at VDJ recombination sites, implying thymic rearrangement abnormalities.

The entire isolated RNA was reverse transcribed using the High Capacity cDNA Reverse Transcription Kit, and thus expressed TCRB transcripts were sequenced. For stem cell-like memory T cell samples, survey-depth immunoSEQ sequencing was used, averaging about 1 million total reads per sample. Sorted cells were lysed in RLT buffer, and RNA was extracted using DNase-treated RNeasy Micro or Mini kits according to cell number. Each cell subset was processed on its own to prevent cross-contamination, while patient and healthy donor samples were processed together. The immunoSEQ multiplex PCR was used to amplify TCRB sequences from cDNA, generating 87-bp fragments that spanned the CDR3 region. Amplicons were sequenced on the Illumina HiSeq platform. On the study's bioinformatics: Synthetic template baselines were used to correct PCR bias computationally, reads within Hamming distance 2 were collapsed, and singletons that could not be merged were discarded. By aligning reads against IMGT, V, D and J genes, CDR3 length, and insertions or deletions at six rearrangement sites were assigned. Within each subset, clonotype counts were normalized to sorted cell number, after which true diversity and Gini coefficients were computed with the tcR R package. The overlap coefficient, calculated on TCRB nucleotide sequences, was used to measure repertoire sharing. TCRdb took this table from immuneACCESS and kept in-frame rearrangements with V and J called. Such tables lack part of the clones; where checked against another copy, unresolved V genes explain under half of the gap, and the rest is unexplained. Clone size and V and J calls were adopted from that table, with D and trimming inferred from the DNA. In this sample the table shows tens of thousands of clones, roughly 34% of which occur a single time. Of the sample, around 0.5% is held by the ten largest clones.

This clone came up a few times. Its antigen is unknown. Qualities for individual bases were not recorded, and no much larger clone is one base off. Each donor gave one peripheral blood draw, roughly 110 mL on average, collected into heparinised tubes. A BD FACSAria II was used to sort naive, central memory, regulatory and stem cell-like memory CD4+ T cells with a panel that included CD45RO, CCR7, CD25, CD127, CD95 and CD27. A purity above 98% was achieved for all sorted populations. PBMCs were separated immediately by Lymphoprep density gradient centrifugation and were stained directly, without being cultured. To minimize batch effects, samples were stained and sorted in pairs, one healthy donor with one patient per experiment. The CDR3 goes from the cysteine to the phenylalanine over 15 residues. CDR3 DNA is the only sequence kept; it has 45 bases, read in frame from the first base. For this chain, trimming is 7 bases at the V end and 4 bases at the J end, and the number of junction bases without a gene match is 12. CDR1 and CDR2 were assigned from the germline V gene (reference sequence) as MNHNY and SVGAGI.

The chain couples TRBV6-6 to TRBJ1-2, with TRBD1 identical over 7 junction bases. The sequence derives from a woman aged 18-30 years in good health. Sequencing used stem cell memory CD4+ T cells from blood. The cell subset or site label for this specimen denotes: stem cell-like memory CD4+ T cells. Read as DNA, the sequence is TGTGCCAGCACCTCCGGGACAGCCACTCCCTATGGCTACACCTTC. Translation gives CASTSGTATPYGYTF.